This is a list of T cell receptor beta chains from one sample in a study of human T cells and chemical hapten exposure. Each CDR3 protein is one row after TCRdb ran MiXCR on the RACE reads. The top ten hold approximately 3% of the sample, which has fewer than 200,000 distinct CDR3 sequences, around 30% seen once. This specimen consisted of whole blood, obtained in connection with sensitization to the hapten diphenylcyclopropenone (DPC). These receptors all stem from a woman aged 30 to 39 with alopecia areata. Some clones in this sample may be carry-over from other donors' samples. The CDR3 runs from the conserved cysteine through the conserved F or W. Each record gives: V gene, D gene, J gene, clone size, CDR3 protein, CDR3 DNA. The D gene is left open where the match is weak. Size is stated for part of the rows, as once, few or many counts, or as a class when the clone is expanded.

TRBV29-1	-	TRBJ2-1	many	CSVEEGWEQFF	TGCAGCGTTGAGGAAGGCTGGGAGCAGTTCTTC
TRBV30	-	TRBJ1-1	-	CAWTSATEAFF	TGTGCCTGGACCTCCGCAACTGAAGCTTTCTTT
TRBV28	TRBD2	TRBJ2-3	-	CASSFPTSGDPDTQYF	TGTGCCAGCAGTTTCCCAACTAGCGGGGACCCAGATACGCAGTATTTT
TRBV27	-	TRBJ1-1	-	CVSSNLLQGNTEAFF	TGTGTCAGCAGTAACCTACTTCAGGGAAACACTGAAGCTTTCTTT
TRBV4-2	TRBD1	TRBJ2-2	few	CASSPSGQSTGELFF	TGTGCCAGCAGCCCCTCGGGACAGTCCACCGGGGAGCTGTTTTTT
TRBV6-5	TRBD1	TRBJ2-1	-	CASRSGTGGNEQFF	TGTGCCAGCAGATCCGGGACAGGGGGCAATGAGCAGTTCTTC
TRBV5-1	-	TRBJ2-1	few	CASSLAYPGTEQFF	TGCGCCAGCAGCTTGGCTTACCCAGGGACTGAGCAGTTCTTC
TRBV5-1	-	TRBJ2-1	-	CASSLVQYNNEQFF	TGCGCCAGCAGCTTGGTCCAGTACAACAATGAGCAGTTCTTC
TRBV12-3/TRBV12-4	-	TRBJ1-2	few	CASSSQTGPFGYTF	TGTGCCAGCAGTAGCCAGACAGGACCCTTTGGCTACACCTTC
TRBV28	TRBD2	TRBJ2-3	-	CASSFRRLAGDLSTDTQYF	TGTGCCAGCAGTTTTCGCCGGCTAGCGGGAGACTTAAGCACAGATACGCAGTATTTT
TRBV7-2	TRBD2	TRBJ2-7	-	CASSLPLAGLSYEQYF	TGTGCCAGCAGCTTACCGCTAGCGGGGCTAAGTTACGAGCAGTACTTC
TRBV7-7	-	TRBJ1-3	once	CAISVGNTIYF	TGTGCCATTTCGGTTGGAAACACCATATATTTT
TRBV3-1	-	TRBJ1-2	few	CASSRGSASNYGYTF	TGTGCCAGCAGCCGCGGGAGCGCCTCTAACTATGGCTACACCTTC
TRBV2	TRBD1	TRBJ1-1	few	CASSWTGLEAFF	TGTGCCAGCAGCTGGACAGGGCTTGAAGCTTTCTTT
TRBV15	TRBD1	TRBJ1-6	-	CATSRQDRALHF	TGTGCCACCAGCCGACAGGACAGGGCCCTCCACTTT
TRBV10-3	TRBD1	TRBJ1-3	few	CAISGTGVQAGNTIYF	TGTGCCATCAGTGGGACAGGGGTCCAGGCTGGAAACACCATATATTTT
TRBV20-1	-	TRBJ2-7	-	CSAMTRTYEQYF	TGCAGTGCTATGACTAGAACCTACGAGCAGTACTTC
TRBV12-3/TRBV12-4	-	TRBJ1-3	few	CASSQQVTGNTIYF	TGTGCCAGCAGTCAACAGGTCACTGGAAACACCATATATTTT
TRBV7-8	TRBD2	TRBJ2-1	many	CASSLTGGYNEQFF	TGTGCCAGCAGCTTAACGGGAGGCTACAATGAGCAGTTCTTC
TRBV28	-	TRBJ2-7	-	CASSLQAYLRYEQYF	TGTGCCAGCAGTTTGCAGGCCTACTTGCGCTACGAGCAGTACTTC
TRBV10-3	-	TRBJ1-1	-	CAISRVPVGSEAFF	TGTGCCATCAGTCGGGTCCCGGTGGGCTCTGAAGCTTTCTTT
TRBV7-2	TRBD2	TRBJ2-1	few	CASSLVVLAANEQFF	TGTGCCAGCAGCTTAGTTGTCCTAGCGGCCAATGAGCAGTTCTTC
TRBV5-1	-	TRBJ1-1	few	CASSLDTGLGTEAFF	TGCGCCAGCAGCTTGGATACAGGGTTGGGCACTGAAGCTTTCTTT
TRBV3-1	-	TRBJ2-7	many	CASSQERATIYEQYF	TGTGCCAGCAGCCAAGAAAGGGCCACAATCTACGAGCAGTACTTC
TRBV29-1	TRBD1	TRBJ2-7	-	CSVGTGFLGEQYF	TGCAGCGTCGGGACAGGATTTTTGGGAGAGCAGTACTTC
TRBV6-2/TRBV6-3	-	TRBJ1-4	few	CASSPGSTNEKLFF	TGTGCCAGCAGTCCCGGGTCAACTAATGAAAAACTGTTTTTT
TRBV18	-	TRBJ2-4	few	CASSPWGQENIQYF	TGTGCCAGCTCACCATGGGGTCAGGAAAACATTCAGTACTTC
TRBV11-3	TRBD2	TRBJ2-2	few	CASSWTSGGVTGELFF	TGTGCCAGCAGCTGGACTAGCGGGGGGGTTACCGGGGAGCTGTTTTTT
TRBV20-1	-	TRBJ2-7	-	CSALFGSGTYEQYF	TGCAGTGCTCTTTTTGGTAGCGGTACCTACGAGCAGTACTTC
TRBV7-2	-	TRBJ1-6	-	CASSFGQGSSPLHF	TGTGCCAGCAGCTTTGGGCAGGGAAGTTCACCCCTCCACTTT
TRBV7-9	-	TRBJ1-1	many	CATDGGGTEAFF	TGTGCCACCGATGGGGGAGGTACTGAAGCTTTCTTT
TRBV7-2	TRBD2	TRBJ2-1	-	CASSLTSGRNEQFF	TGTGCCAGCAGTTTGACTAGCGGGAGAAATGAGCAGTTCTTC
TRBV24-1	-	TRBJ1-2	-	CATSEGPAGGYTF	TGTGCCACCAGTGAAGGGCCCGCGGGAGGCTACACCTTC
TRBV28	-	TRBJ2-7	many	CASSPGSYEQYF	TGTGCCAGCAGCCCAGGGTCCTACGAGCAGTACTTC
TRBV5-1	TRBD1	TRBJ1-2	-	CASSLNRGGYGYTF	TGCGCCAGCAGCTTGAACAGGGGTGGATATGGCTACACCTTC
TRBV7-9	-	TRBJ2-7	-	CASSIPGTRSYEQYF	TGTGCCAGCAGCATCCCCGGGACACGGTCCTACGAGCAGTACTTC
TRBV27	-	TRBJ1-1	many	CASSFTGVNTEAFF	TGTGCCAGCAGTTTTACAGGAGTGAACACTGAAGCTTTCTTT
TRBV19	-	TRBJ1-5	few	CASSELGGYSNQPQHF	TGTGCCAGTAGTGAACTCGGGGGGTATAGCAATCAGCCCCAGCATTTT
TRBV9	TRBD2	TRBJ2-3	-	CASSTGLDGDTQYF	TGTGCCAGCAGCACCGGACTAGACGGGGATACGCAGTATTTT
TRBV28	-	TRBJ2-2	few	CASSLDSGTDTGELFF	TGTGCCAGCAGTTTAGACTCCGGGACTGACACCGGGGAGCTGTTTTTT
TRBV28	-	TRBJ1-6	few	CASSLSSGHSPLHF	TGTGCCAGCAGTTTATCAAGCGGGCATTCACCCCTCCACTTT
TRBV28	-	TRBJ2-7	few	CASSKGGGGTYEQYF	TGTGCCAGCAGTAAAGGGGGAGGGGGCACCTACGAGCAGTACTTC
TRBV6-2/TRBV6-3	-	TRBJ2-1	-	CASSYSFVKIHQFF	TGTGCCAGCAGTTACTCATTTGTGAAAATCCACCAGTTCTTC
TRBV20-1	TRBD2	TRBJ2-3	few	CSASFTSGTDTQYF	TGCAGTGCTAGCTTTACTAGCGGCACAGATACGCAGTATTTT
TRBV15	-	TRBJ2-7	-	CATSRGSNPEQYF	TGTGCCACCAGCAGAGGGTCTAACCCCGAGCAGTACTTC
TRBV20-1	-	TRBJ2-1	few	CSASWVVNEQFF	TGCAGTGCTTCGTGGGTGGTCAATGAGCAGTTCTTC
TRBV7-8	TRBD2	TRBJ2-1	few	CASSFTGTSGATNEQFF	TGTGCCAGCAGCTTCACCGGGACTAGCGGGGCGACCAATGAGCAGTTCTTC
TRBV28	TRBD2	TRBJ2-7	few	CASSFSGRQREQYF	TGTGCCAGCAGTTTTAGCGGGAGACAGCGCGAGCAGTACTTC
TRBV10-3	-	TRBJ1-2	few	CAIKGQVVGYTF	TGTGCCATCAAGGGTCAGGTTGTTGGCTACACCTTC
TRBV24-1	-	TRBJ1-2	-	CATSRDTLGYTF	TGTGCCACCAGTCGGGACACGCTTGGCTACACCTTC
TRBV9	-	TRBJ2-7	few	CASSPGSRSLDEQYF	TGTGCCAGCAGCCCGGGGAGTAGGTCCCTAGACGAGCAGTACTTC
TRBV15	-	TRBJ1-5	-	CATSSVPGVGSWHF	TGTGCCACCAGCAGCGTACCCGGGGTAGGCAGCTGGCATTTT
TRBV5-4	TRBD1	TRBJ1-2	few	CASSADRETGYTF	TGTGCCAGCAGCGCGGACAGGGAGACTGGCTACACCTTC
TRBV4-2	TRBD2	TRBJ2-1	-	CASSQAREGLRNEQFF	TGTGCCAGCAGCCAAGCGCGGGAGGGTTTGAGGAATGAGCAGTTCTTC
TRBV7-2	TRBD1	TRBJ2-3	-	CASSLGPGQLQSTQYF	TGTGCCAGCAGCTTGGGGCCGGGACAGCTACAGAGCACGCAGTATTTT
TRBV28	TRBD1	TRBJ1-1	few	CASSLIRGRATEAFF	TGTGCCAGCAGTTTAATCAGGGGGCGCGCCACTGAAGCTTTCTTT
TRBV5-1	-	TRBJ1-2	-	CASSFDTPNYGYTF	TGCGCCAGCAGCTTTGACACCCCTAACTATGGCTACACCTTC
TRBV28	-	TRBJ2-2	-	CASSLGSPNTGELFF	TGTGCCAGCAGTTTAGGCTCACCGAACACCGGGGAGCTGTTTTTT
TRBV4-3	TRBD1	TRBJ2-2	-	CASSQDRGRGELFF	TGCGCCAGCAGCCAAGACAGGGGGCGCGGGGAGCTGTTTTTT